This passage covers 2 T cell receptor beta chains from one sample sequenced in a study of OX40 agonist ivuxolimab in advanced cancers. Libraries were prepared by immunoSEQ multiplex PCR; TCRdb keeps only in-frame clonotypes and omits some of them. The sample contains about 24,000 clones, 73% of which appear only once. Sequenced here: CD4+ or CD8+ T cells sorted from blood, sampled in a trial of the OX40 agonist ivuxolimab. These TCRs come from an adult with an advanced solid tumor such as melanoma, head and neck, liver or kidney cancer.

The chain links TRBV27 to TRBJ1-2; possible D gene TRBD1, 5 bases. Germline values: CDR1 MNHEY, CDR2 SMNVEV (reference sequence). V dropped 5 bases and J dropped 8 bases, with 18 bases sitting between them. This CDR3 region has 14 residues. The CDR3 region is CASSPYTRQGGYTF. As DNA, the CDR3 is TGTGCCAGCAGTCCATACACCCGTCAGGGAGGCTACACCTTC.

This sequence joins TRBV30 and TRBJ2-5; maybe TRBD2 (6 bases). The CDR3 loop spans 13 amino acids. Trimming shortened V by 3 bases and J by 5 bases, and 13 bases separated the two germline ends. CDR1 is GTSNPN and CDR2 is SVGIG in the germline V gene (reference sequence). The CDR3 reads CAWREGGAETQYF. CDR3 coding DNA: TGTGCCTGGAGAGAAGGCGGGGCGGAGACCCAGTACTTC.